These T cell receptor beta chains were read from a single sample in a study of cytomegalovirus exposure and HLA in healthy donors. TCRdb keeps only in-frame clones here, not all; method: immunoSEQ multiplex PCR. The table lists around 130,000 clones, about three quarters of them singletons. The sequenced sample consisted of PBMCs. The origin of the receptors is a woman aged 25-40 years in good health and CMV-seronegative. Both conserved end residues are part of each CDR3. The D gene is left open where the match is weak. For some rows the clone size is stated as once, few or many, or as a class when expanded; others skip it.

NA	TRBV19	TRBJ2-7	TRBD2	TGTGCCAGTAGGCCGGGGACTAGCGGAAACTACGAGCAGTACTTC	CASRPGTSGNYEQYF
few	TRBV4-1	TRBJ2-3	TRBD2	TGCGCCAGCAGCCGGTCCCGTAGCGGGGGGCCGGGCGATACGCAGTATTTT	CASSRSRSGGPGDTQYF
NA	TRBV29-1	TRBJ1-1	TRBD1	TGCAGCGTCGGTGACAGGGGGAACACTGAAGCTTTCTTT	CSVGDRGNTEAFF
few	TRBV6-5	TRBJ2-1	NA	TGTGCCAGCACCCCAGCGGAGGGTTCCTACAATGAGCAGTTCTTC	CASTPAEGSYNEQFF
NA	TRBV18	TRBJ1-1	TRBD1	TGTGCCAGCTCACCCGTTCCGGGACAGGACACTGAAGCTTTCTTT	CASSPVPGQDTEAFF
NA	TRBV6-1	TRBJ2-7	TRBD2	TGTGCCAGCAGTGGGCTAGCGGGAGGGTTAAGTTCCTACGAGCAGTACTTC	CASSGLAGGLSSYEQYF
NA	TRBV7-2	TRBJ2-3	TRBD2	TGTGCCAGCAGCTTCAGACTAGCGGGGCTCACAGATACGCAGTATTTT	CASSFRLAGLTDTQYF
NA	TRBV6-5	TRBJ2-7	TRBD1	TGTGCCAGCCGGAGACAGGGAATAGGCTACGAGCAGTACTTC	CASRRQGIGYEQYF
few	TRBV28	TRBJ1-1	NA	TGTGCCAGCAGTTTATCAGGGGTCGCGACTGAAGCTTTCTTT	CASSLSGVATEAFF
NA	TRBV28	TRBJ1-1	TRBD1	TGTGCCAGCAGTTTGTCTACGACAGGGAGAGGCACTGAAGCTTTCTTT	CASSLSTTGRGTEAFF
NA	TRBV7-3	TRBJ2-5	TRBD2	TGTGCCAGCAGCCCGGGACTAGCGGGGCAAGAGACCCAGTACTTC	CASSPGLAGQETQYF
NA	TRBV5-1	TRBJ2-1	NA	TGCGCCAGCAGCTTGGACCCTAGCTCCTACAATGAGCAGTTCTTC	CASSLDPSSYNEQFF
few	TRBV7-2	TRBJ2-1	TRBD2	TGTGCCAGCAGCCCCGGGACTAGCGGGAGTCTGACCGATGAGCAGTTCTTC	CASSPGTSGSLTDEQFF
NA	TRBV29-1	TRBJ1-1	NA	TGCAGCGTTCGGGACAACGCCGATGAAGCTTTCTTT	CSVRDNADEAFF
NA	TRBV28	TRBJ2-7	TRBD2	TGTGCCAGCAGCCTAGGACTAGCTACCTACGAGCAGTACTTC	CASSLGLATYEQYF
NA	TRBV5-1	TRBJ2-5	NA	TGCGCCAGCAGCTGGGGGACAACTCAAGAGACCCAGTACTTC	CASSWGTTQETQYF
once	TRBV6-5	TRBJ2-5	TRBD1	TGTGCCAGCAGGCCCGGACAGGGAGAGACCCAGTACTTC	CASRPGQGETQYF
NA	TRBV5-5	TRBJ2-5	NA	TGTGCCAGCAGCTTAGGTGGGCAGCAAGAGACCCAGTACTTC	CASSLGGQQETQYF
once	TRBV7-7	TRBJ1-6	NA	TGTGCTTCGGGGGAGTCACTGAATTCACCCCTCCACTTT	CASGESLNSPLHF
NA	TRBV13	TRBJ1-2	TRBD1	TGTGCCAGCAGCTCCCGGGACAGGGGGCGCTCACGGGAAGGCTACACCTTC	CASSSRDRGRSREGYTF
NA	TRBV30	TRBJ1-2	TRBD1	TGTGCCTGGAGTGTGGACAGGGCGGGAGGCTACACCTTC	CAWSVDRAGGYTF
NA	TRBV7-2	TRBJ1-1	NA	TGTGCCAGCAGCACGAGAAGGAACACTGAAGCTTTCTTT	CASSTRRNTEAFF
NA	TRBV10-1	TRBJ1-5	NA	TGCGCCAGAAGTCCGCCTGGGTGGAGGGGCCATCAGCCCCAGCATTTT	CARSPPGWRGHQPQHF
NA	TRBV7-2	TRBJ2-3	TRBD2	TGTGCCAGCAGCCCTAGCGGGGGGAGGACGCAGTATTTT	CASSPSGGRTQYF
NA	TRBV28	TRBJ2-7	NA	TGTGCCAGCAGTTTAGACTCATACTACGAGCAGTACTTC	CASSLDSYYEQYF
few	TRBV19	TRBJ2-1	NA	TGTGCCAGTAGTGGGACACTAGCGATCTCCTACAATGAGCAGTTCTTC	CASSGTLAISYNEQFF
NA	TRBV6-6	TRBJ1-3	NA	TGTGCCAGCAGTTACTCGCGTGGTTCTGGAAACACCATATATTTT	CASSYSRGSGNTIYF
NA	TRBV2	TRBJ1-2	NA	TGTGCCAGCAGGAACAGGGACGGATCCTATGGCTACACCTTC	CASRNRDGSYGYTF
NA	TRBV5-1	TRBJ1-6	TRBD1	TGCGCCAGCAGCGAAGAGGGACAGGGCTCACCCCTCCACTTT	CASSEEGQGSPLHF
NA	TRBV4-1	TRBJ1-6	TRBD1	TGCGCCAGCAGCCAACGATCAGGGGGAGGATCACCCCTCCACTTT	CASSQRSGGGSPLHF
few	TRBV6-5	TRBJ1-2	NA	TGTGCCAGCAGTTACTCCGGGCCCCCTAGCCCCTATGGCTACACCTTC	CASSYSGPPSPYGYTF
NA	TRBV4-1	TRBJ1-4	NA	TGCGCCAGCAGCTTACAGGACAGACCTAATGAAAAACTGTTTTTT	CASSLQDRPNEKLFF
few	TRBV27	TRBJ2-4	TRBD1	TGTGCCAGCAGAATGGACAGGAGATCCTCCCACAAAAACATTCAGTACTTC	CASRMDRRSSHKNIQYF
once	TRBV9	TRBJ1-1	TRBD1	TGTGCCAGCAGCGTATCCGGGACAGGGACGACTGAAGCTTTCTTT	CASSVSGTGTTEAFF
NA	TRBV6-6	TRBJ2-3	NA	TGTGCCAGCACGGGTCGGGGGAGAGATACGCAGTATTTT	CASTGRGRDTQYF
NA	TRBV4-1	TRBJ2-1	TRBD2	TGCGCCAGCAGCCAAGCCGCGCTAGCGGGGGGTAATGAGCAGTTCTTC	CASSQAALAGGNEQFF
NA	TRBV6-1	TRBJ2-5	NA	TGTGCCAGCAGTGCAATACCGGGGTCCCAGGAGACCCAGTACTTC	CASSAIPGSQETQYF
NA	TRBV2	TRBJ2-1	NA	TGTGCCAGCGGAGAGATTCCGGAACAAGAGTTCTTC	CASGEIPEQEFF
NA	TRBV27	TRBJ2-5	TRBD1	TGTGCCAGCAGTTTAGGACAGGGGGGAGAGACCCAGTACTTC	CASSLGQGGETQYF
NA	TRBV5-3	TRBJ2-2	TRBD2	TGTGCCAGAAGCTTGTCGCCTAGCGGGAACACCGGGGAGCTGTTTTTT	CARSLSPSGNTGELFF